Given below is one T cell receptor beta chain in context. Authors' processing steps: Reference gene primers were amplified, and this amplification served to estimate nucleated cell counts. The protocol was immunoSEQ multiplex PCR, while the TCRdb copy is restricted to in-frame clones and leaves out a portion. The V and J calls and the clone size are those of that table, but D and trimming were determined from the DNA. The repertoire consists of approximately 59,000 clones, with about three quarters occurring once and the leading ten covering more than 15%. These data come from a study of blood T cell repertoires in COVID-19. About the study: COVID-19 samples from acute and convalescent phases originated in the United States, Italy and Spain.

The germline gives CDR1 SGHTA, CDR2 FQGNSA. V lost 5 bases to trimming and J lost 3 bases, with 20 bases between them. This CDR3 contains 17 residues. The chain couples TRBV7-2 to TRBJ1-5, with D unresolved. This clonotype was obtained from a man older than 75 with acute or convalescent COVID-19. Sequencing was performed on peripheral blood. CDR3 sequence: CASSPSGLKVINQPQHF. The CDR3 bases are TGTGCCAGCAGCCCGAGCGGCCTGAAGGTGATCAATCAGCCCCAGCATTTT.